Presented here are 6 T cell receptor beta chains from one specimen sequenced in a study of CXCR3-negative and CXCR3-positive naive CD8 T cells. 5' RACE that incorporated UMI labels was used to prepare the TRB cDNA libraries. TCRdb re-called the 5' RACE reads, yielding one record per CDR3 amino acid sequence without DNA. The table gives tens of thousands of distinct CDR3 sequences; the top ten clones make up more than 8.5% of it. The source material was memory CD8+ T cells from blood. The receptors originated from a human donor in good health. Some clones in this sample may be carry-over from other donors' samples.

CDR3 amino acids: CASRGGSGEQYF. The chain uses TRBV5-1 and TRBJ2-7. CDR1 SGHRS and CDR2 YFSETQ come from the germline V gene. The CDR3 runs 12 residues.

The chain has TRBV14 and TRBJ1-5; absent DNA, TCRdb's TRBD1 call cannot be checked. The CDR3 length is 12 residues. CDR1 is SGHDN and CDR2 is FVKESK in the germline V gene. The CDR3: CASSTPTGPQHF.

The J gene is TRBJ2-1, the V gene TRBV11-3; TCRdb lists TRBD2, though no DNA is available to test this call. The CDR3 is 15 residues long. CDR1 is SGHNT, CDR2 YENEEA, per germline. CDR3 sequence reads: CASSPSGSYHNEQFF.

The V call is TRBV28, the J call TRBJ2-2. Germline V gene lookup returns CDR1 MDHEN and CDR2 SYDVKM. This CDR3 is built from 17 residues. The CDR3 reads CASSWGRTDANTGELFF.

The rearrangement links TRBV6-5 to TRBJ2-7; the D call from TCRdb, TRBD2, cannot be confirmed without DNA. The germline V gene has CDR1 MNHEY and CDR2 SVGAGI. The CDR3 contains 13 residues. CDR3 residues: CASSWGTVNEQYF.

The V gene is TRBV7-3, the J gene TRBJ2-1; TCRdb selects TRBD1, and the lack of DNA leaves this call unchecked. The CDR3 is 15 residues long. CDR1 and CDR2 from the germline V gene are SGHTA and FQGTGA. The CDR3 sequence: CASSLQGTPNNERFF.